This T cell receptor (beta chain) was documented in a study of OX40 agonist ivuxolimab in advanced cancers. In the study overall: Patients received ivuxolimab, an agonistic anti-OX40 (CD134) antibody. People who had prior anti-PD-1, anti-PD-L1 or anti-CTLA-4 therapy could take part, and approximately 44% had some.

Baseline was the first blood sampling point, followed by cycle 4 day 1 and cycle 7 day 1. Data came from immunoSEQ multiplex PCR; TCRdb stores just in-frame clones and leaves some out. Among roughly 57,000 clones listed, 70% to 85% were seen once. The sequence came from an adult with an advanced solid tumor such as melanoma, head and neck, liver or kidney cancer. Specimen: CD4+ or CD8+ T cells sorted from blood, collected in a trial of the OX40 agonist ivuxolimab.

CDR3 DNA: TGCGCCAGCAGCTTCGCTACAGGGACCCCGGCCGGGGAGCTGTTTTTT. Translation gives CASSFATGTPAGELFF. The chain recombines TRBV5-1 with TRBJ2-2; weak D call: TRBD1 (6 bases). With 2 bases removed from V and 6 bases from J, the gap between germline ends came to 17 bases. This CDR3 has 16 amino acids. In germline, CDR1 is SGHRS, CDR2 YFSETQ.